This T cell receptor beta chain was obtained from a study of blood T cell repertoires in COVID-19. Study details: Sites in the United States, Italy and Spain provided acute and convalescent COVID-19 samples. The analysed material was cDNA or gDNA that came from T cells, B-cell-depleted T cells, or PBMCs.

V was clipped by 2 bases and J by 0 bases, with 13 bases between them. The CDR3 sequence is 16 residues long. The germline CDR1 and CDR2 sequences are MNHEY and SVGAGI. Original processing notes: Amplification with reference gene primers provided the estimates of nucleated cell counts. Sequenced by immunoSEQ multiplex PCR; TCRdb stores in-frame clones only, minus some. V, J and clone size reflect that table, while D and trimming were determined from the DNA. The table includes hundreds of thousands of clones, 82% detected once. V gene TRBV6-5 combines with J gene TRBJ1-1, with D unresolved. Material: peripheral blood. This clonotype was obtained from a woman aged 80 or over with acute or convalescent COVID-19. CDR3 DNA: TGTGCCAGCAGTTACCACAGCGGATACCTGAACACTGAAGCTTTCTTT. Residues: CASSYHSGYLNTEAFF.